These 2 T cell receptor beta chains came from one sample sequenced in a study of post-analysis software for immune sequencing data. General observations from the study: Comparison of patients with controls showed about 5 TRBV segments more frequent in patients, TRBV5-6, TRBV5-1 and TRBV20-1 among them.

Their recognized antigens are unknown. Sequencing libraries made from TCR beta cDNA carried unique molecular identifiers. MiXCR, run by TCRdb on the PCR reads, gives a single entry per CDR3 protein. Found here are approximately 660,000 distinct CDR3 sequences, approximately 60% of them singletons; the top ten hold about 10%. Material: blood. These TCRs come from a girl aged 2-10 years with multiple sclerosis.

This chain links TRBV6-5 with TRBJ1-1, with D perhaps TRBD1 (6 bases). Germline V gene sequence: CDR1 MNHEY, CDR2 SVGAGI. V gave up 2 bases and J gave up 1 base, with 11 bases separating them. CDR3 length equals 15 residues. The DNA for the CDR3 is TGTGCCAGCAGTTACCCGGGACAAACGAACACTGAAGCTTTCTTT. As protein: CASSYPGQTNTEAFF.

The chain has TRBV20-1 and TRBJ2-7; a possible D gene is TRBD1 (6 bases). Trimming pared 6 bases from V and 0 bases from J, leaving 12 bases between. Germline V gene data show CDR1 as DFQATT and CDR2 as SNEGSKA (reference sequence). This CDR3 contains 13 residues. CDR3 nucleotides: TGCAGTGCGAAGACAGGCCTCTCCTACGAGCAGTACTTC. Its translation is CSAKTGLSYEQYF.